This TCR beta chain was sequenced during a study of T cells in Graves' hyperthyroidism and ophthalmopathy. Exclusion criteria comprised uncontrolled infection, other autoimmune disease, pregnancy or lactation. Orbital computed tomography and thyroid ultrasound, together with serum TRAb and thyroxine and clinical symptoms, were used for diagnoses. This clonotype has at least ten counts. The antigen is unknown. RNA transcripts gave rise to amplified TCR beta CDR3 regions. First-round RT-PCR of the TCR CDR3 relied on the HTBI primer set. From the multiplex PCR reads, TCRdb called clonotypes with MiXCR, one entry per CDR3 protein. The table has some 460,000 distinct CDR3 sequences, about 15% seen once. Whole-study results and caveats: The majority of expanded thyroid clonotypes above 0.001 also appeared in blood. With a median lead of about 6.9 months before onset, the model predicted ophthalmopathy.

There are 14 residues in the CDR3. Trimming shortened V by 5 bases and J by 2 bases, and 14 bases separated the two germline ends. The germline CDR1 and CDR2 sequences are DFQATT and SNEGSKA (reference sequence). This clonotype originated in a woman under 30 with Graves' hyperthyroidism. Sequenced input: blood. J is TRBJ2-3 and V is TRBV20-1; D perhaps matches TRBD2 (6 bases). CDR3 coding DNA: TGCAGTGCTGAGGGGTGGGAGGACACAGATACGCAGTATTTT. This sequence encodes CSAEGWEDTDTQYF.